A selection of T cell receptor beta chains follows, all from one sample in a study of blood T cell repertoires in COVID-19. Produced via immunoSEQ multiplex PCR; TCRdb's table is partial and in-frame only. The sample consists of some 490,000 clones, approximately 85% of them appearing once. What was sequenced was peripheral blood. These receptors came from a human donor in a cohort sampled during active COVID-19. Each CDR3 is given with its conserved first and last residue. A D gene is named only where the DNA matches it firmly. The size entry is marked missing in some rows and otherwise reads once, few, many or a size class.

size,D,J,V,CDR3,DNA
-,-,TRBJ2-4,TRBV6-1,CASTGLAKNIQYF,TGTGCCAGTACAGGATTAGCCAAAAACATTCAGTACTTC
once,-,TRBJ2-3,TRBV10-3,CAISESGRASTDTQYF,TGTGCCATCAGTGAGTCGGGCAGGGCAAGCACAGATACGCAGTATTTT
-,-,TRBJ2-2,TRBV25-1,CASSGGDFINTGELFF,TGTGCCAGCAGTGGAGGGGACTTCATTAACACCGGGGAGCTGTTTTTT
-,-,TRBJ2-2,TRBV11-3,CASSPAWQENTGELFF,TGTGCCAGCAGCCCGGCCTGGCAGGAGAACACCGGGGAGCTGTTTTTT
once,TRBD2,TRBJ2-3,TRBV24-1,CATSAGSTSGRDTQYF,TGTGCCACCAGTGCCGGATCGACTAGCGGGAGGGATACGCAGTATTTT
-,-,TRBJ2-1,TRBV21-1,CASSSRTSGRASGHNEQFF,TGTGCCAGCAGCTCCCGGACTAGCGGGAGGGCCTCGGGTCATAATGAGCAGTTCTTC
-,-,TRBJ1-2,TRBV19,CASSMRSTGRKLVYGYTF,TGTGCCAGTAGTATGAGGTCGACAGGACGAAAGCTTGTCTATGGCTACACCTTC
once,TRBD1,TRBJ1-5,TRBV3-1/TRBV3-2,CASSRQGTNQPQHF,TGTGCCAGCAGCCGACAGGGGACGAATCAGCCCCAGCATTTT
-,TRBD1,TRBJ2-3,TRBV28,CASAPQGHTDTQYF,TGTGCCAGCGCTCCACAGGGGCACACAGATACGCAGTATTTT
-,-,TRBJ1-2,TRBV13,CASSPDYGYTF,TGTGCCAGCAGCCCGGACTATGGCTACACCTTC
once,-,TRBJ2-5,TRBV9,CASSPRWAQFQETQYF,TGTGCCAGCAGCCCCCGGTGGGCCCAATTCCAAGAGACCCAGTACTTC
-,TRBD1,TRBJ1-6,TRBV15,CATSTEQGARGSLHF,TGTGCCACCAGCACTGAACAGGGGGCCCGAGGATCCCTCCACTTT
-,TRBD1,TRBJ2-2,TRBV5-6,CASSLRQGASGELFF,TGTGCCAGCAGCTTACGCCAGGGGGCATCCGGGGAGCTGTTTTTT
-,-,TRBJ2-7,TRBV7-2,CASSPQLGGGPYEQYF,TGTGCCAGCAGCCCCCAACTAGGGGGGGGACCCTACGAGCAGTACTTC
-,TRBD1,TRBJ2-7,TRBV27,CASSPRDRAYEQYF,TGTGCCAGCAGTCCCCGGGACAGGGCCTACGAGCAGTACTTC
-,TRBD1,TRBJ2-5,TRBV6-5,CASSRRGRETQYF,TGTGCCAGCAGTCGCAGGGGGCGAGAGACCCAGTACTTC
-,-,TRBJ2-3,TRBV5-1,CASSLSSTDTQYF,TGCGCCAGCAGCTTGTCTAGCACAGATACGCAGTATTTT
-,-,TRBJ1-2,TRBV6-5,CASRPTGNSGYTF,TGTGCCAGCAGGCCAACAGGGAACTCTGGCTACACCTTC
-,-,TRBJ1-2,TRBV11-2,CASSFGGSYGYTF,TGTGCCAGCAGCTTCGGGGGGAGCTATGGCTACACCTTC
-,TRBD1,TRBJ1-2,TRBV6-5,CASRGTGANYGYTF,TGTGCCAGCAGGGGGACAGGGGCGAACTATGGCTACACCTTC
-,-,TRBJ2-2,TRBV7-3,CASSGGSPNTGELFF,TGTGCCAGCAGCGGGGGGAGCCCGAACACCGGGGAGCTGTTTTTT
-,-,TRBJ1-5,TRBV18,CASSQGYRVQPQHF,TGTGCCAGCTCGCAAGGATACAGGGTTCAGCCCCAGCATTTT
-,TRBD2,TRBJ2-7,TRBV4-2,CASSQGLAEGEQYF,TGTGCCAGCAGCCAAGGACTAGCGGAGGGCGAGCAGTACTTC
-,-,TRBJ1-5,TRBV6-6,CASSLSGSPGSNQPQHF,TGTGCCAGCAGTCTATCCGGGTCCCCCGGCAGCAATCAGCCCCAGCATTTT
-,TRBD2,TRBJ2-7,TRBV7-9,CASSRQAGAYEQYF,TGTGCCAGCAGCCGCCAAGCGGGGGCCTACGAGCAGTACTTC
-,TRBD1,TRBJ1-5,TRBV11-2,CASSLNTGGNQPQHF,TGTGCCAGCAGCTTAAACACAGGGGGCAATCAGCCCCAGCATTTT
few,TRBD2,TRBJ2-3,TRBV9,CASSVGLLAGGLGTDTQYF,TGTGCCAGCAGCGTAGGGTTGTTAGCGGGAGGGTTAGGCACAGATACGCAGTATTTT
-,-,TRBJ1-1,TRBV12-3/TRBV12-4,CATSGGDTEAFF,TGTGCCACCTCCGGGGGTGACACTGAAGCTTTCTTT
-,TRBD2,TRBJ2-7,TRBV4-1,CASRLAGGTYEQYF,TGCGCCAGCAGACTAGCGGGAGGAACCTACGAGCAGTACTTC
-,-,TRBJ1-2,TRBV29-1,CSVDGAGYTF,TGCAGCGTTGACGGAGCCGGCTACACCTTC
-,-,TRBJ1-5,TRBV5-6,CASSLDAGQADQPQHF,TGTGCCAGCAGCTTGGACGCAGGTCAGGCTGATCAGCCCCAGCATTTT
few,-,TRBJ2-7,TRBV12-3/TRBV12-4,CASSFDSYEQYF,TGTGCCAGCAGTTTCGATAGTTACGAGCAGTACTTC
-,TRBD2,TRBJ2-1,TRBV7-2,CASSLVPRRAGTLAREQFF,TGTGCCAGCAGCTTAGTCCCCCGTCGAGCGGGGACCCTTGCTCGTGAGCAGTTCTTC
-,TRBD1,TRBJ2-1,TRBV4-2,CASSQTRGIDTPNEQFF,TGTGCCAGCAGCCAAACCAGGGGGATCGATACCCCCAATGAGCAGTTCTTC
-,TRBD1,TRBJ2-1,TRBV30,CAWADRGWNYNEQFF,TGTGCCTGGGCGGACAGGGGGTGGAACTACAATGAGCAGTTCTTC
-,-,TRBJ1-3,TRBV11-2,CASSLDMGNTIYF,TGTGCCAGCAGCTTAGATATGGGAAACACCATATATTTT
-,-,TRBJ1-1,TRBV28,CASSSGNTEAFF,TGTGCCAGCAGTTCCGGGAACACTGAAGCTTTCTTT
-,-,TRBJ1-6,TRBV3-1/TRBV3-2,CASSQGGGTPLHF,TGTGCCAGCAGCCAAGGGGGGGGAACACCCCTCCACTTT
-,TRBD1,TRBJ1-2,TRBV7-2,CASSLDFLEGANYGYTF,TGTGCCAGCAGCTTAGACTTTCTTGAGGGGGCGAACTATGGCTACACCTTC
-,-,TRBJ1-2,TRBV12-3/TRBV12-4,CASSTYGLKSYTF,TGTGCCAGCAGCACCTACGGGTTGAAAAGCTACACCTTC
-,-,TRBJ2-3,TRBV28,CASRRGGRNLGPDTQYF,TGTGCCAGCAGGCGAGGAGGGCGCAATCTTGGGCCAGATACGCAGTATTTT
-,TRBD2,TRBJ2-1,TRBV30,CAWSRVIGTSPYNEQFF,TGTGCCTGGAGCCGCGTTATAGGGACTAGCCCCTACAATGAGCAGTTCTTC
-,TRBD1,TRBJ2-7,TRBV6-5,CASSYGPRTGDSEQYF,TGTGCCAGCAGTTACGGCCCACGGACAGGGGATTCCGAGCAGTACTTC